These 4 T cell receptor beta chains were all obtained from the same sample, sequenced in a study of CD8+CD57+ T cells in acquired aplastic anemia. Before being chosen for sequencing, patients had shown CD8+CD57+ cell expansion by flow cytometry. Both TCR beta VDJ combination and CDR3 sequence profiling were carried out. Genomic DNA was the template for this profiling. TCRdb passed the reads through MiXCR, listing each CDR3 protein once. The data contain around 160,000 distinct CDR3 sequences, less than 60% of them seen just once; the ten biggest clones take up approximately 3%. The sequenced sample was sorted CD4+, CD8+, or CD8+CD57+ T cells (not recorded which) from PBMCs. The source of these receptors is a human donor with aplastic anemia.

This clonotype was seen many times. The V and J genes are TRBV5-5 and TRBJ2-7, with D perhaps assigned TRBD1 or TRBD2 (6 bases each). CDR3 length: 16 residues. V was clipped by 1 base and J by 2 bases, with 16 bases between them. Germline CDR1 and CDR2: SGHKS and YYEKEE (reference sequence). As DNA, the CDR3 is TGTGCCAGCAGCTTGTTAGGGGGAGGTGGAACCTACGAGCAGTACTTC. Translated, it gives CASSLLGGGGTYEQYF.

The chain uses TRBV2 and TRBJ2-7; 12 bases line up with TRBD2. Germline CDR1 is SNHLY and CDR2 is FYNNEI. The CDR3 runs to 16 residues. The junction had 5 bases not matched to a gene; V was cut back by 2 bases and J by 3 bases. The CDR3 bases are TGTGCCAGCAGTGAAACTAGCGGGAGGCTCCTCTACGAGCAGTACTTC. This encodes CASSETSGRLLYEQYF.

This clonotype was found a few times. A much bigger clone sits one base away, suggesting this may be a read error. The chain has TRBV20-1 and TRBJ2-1; TRBD2 agrees at 8 bases. Germline assignment: CDR1 DFQATT and CDR2 SNEGSKA (reference sequence). J gave up 8 bases and V 1 base, and 13 bases lay outside the gene matches. The CDR3 extends over 16 amino acids. CDR3 residues: CSARGNRGGREDEQFF. DNA of the CDR3: TGCAGTGCTAGAGGAAATCGTGGGGGGCGGGAGGATGAGCAGTTCTTC.

This clonotype was observed many times. V usage is TRBV6-5 and J usage is TRBJ2-7; maybe TRBD1 (5 bases). The CDR3 runs 12 residues. Per germline, CDR1 MNHEY and CDR2 SVGAGI. Trimming stripped 10 bases from V and 3 bases from J, with 13 bases between. CDR3 loop: CATLGQVYEQYF. The CDR3 region has the DNA TGTGCCACCCTGGGGCAGGTCTACGAGCAGTACTTC.